The 11 T cell receptor beta chains reported below all come from one sample, sequenced in a study of T cell responses to AZD1222 COVID-19 vaccine. Assay used: immunoSEQ multiplex PCR; TCRdb lists only in-frame clones, some missing. The profile shows about 100,000 clones, 70% to 90% of them singletons. The material was peripheral blood, obtained on day 0 of AZD1222 vaccination. The receptors come from an adult in good health.

Of note for this clone: Other DNA sequences from this sample encode an identical CDR3 as well. The chain recombines TRBV5-1 with TRBJ1-5, with TRBD1 matching over 8 bases. V lost 2 bases and J lost 4; bases outside the gene matches: 2. Germline lookup yields CDR1 SGHRS and CDR2 YFSETQ. There are 14 residues in the CDR3. The CDR3 nucleotides read TGCGCCAGCAGCTTACAGGGGGGGAATCAGCCCCAGCATTTT. This sequence encodes CASSLQGGNQPQHF.

The chain links TRBV9 to TRBJ2-1; 11 nucleotides line up with TRBD2. The CDR3 sequence is 16 residues long. Per germline, CDR1 SGDLS and CDR2 YYNGEE. The junction had 13 bases not matched to a gene; V was cut back by 5 bases and J by 9 bases. The CDR3 DNA is TGTGCCAGCAGGTTCTCGGGACTAGCGGCTTCATCTGAGCAGTTCTTC. Protein product: CASRFSGLAASSEQFF.

V is TRBV18 and J is TRBJ1-2, with D tentatively TRBD1 (5 bases). The V and J ends lost 0 bases and 6 bases respectively, with 11 bases between them. Germline-derived CDR1 and CDR2 are KGHSH and LQKENI. The CDR3 contains 14 residues. The CDR3 here is CASSPPKGANGYTF. The CDR3 DNA reads as TGTGCCAGCTCACCACCGAAAGGGGCTAATGGCTACACCTTC.

The chain joins TRBV11-2 to TRBJ1-4, with 7 nucleotides matching TRBD1. The CDR3 loop spans 14 amino acids. Per germline, CDR1 SGHAT and CDR2 FQNNGV. V shed 1 base and J 7 bases; nucleotides not matched to a gene: 3. Here the CDR3 reads CASSLGQGSEKLFF. In nucleotides, the CDR3 is TGTGCCAGCAGCTTAGGACAGGGAAGTGAAAAACTGTTTTTT.

The gene calls are TRBV4-2 and TRBJ2-3; D is unresolved. The CDR3 consists of 13 residues. From germline, CDR1 is LGHNA and CDR2 YNFKEQ. Trimming left V 6 bases short and J 7 bases short, with 14 bases between. The CDR3 protein is CASSREASNTQYF. The CDR3 coding sequence is TGTGCCAGCAGTCGTGAGGCTTCCAATACGCAGTATTTT.

The CDR3 DNA reads as TGTGCCAGCAGTTTGGTTGGAGGGAATAGCAATCAGCCCCAGCATTTT. Its translation is CASSLVGGNSNQPQHF. The chain links TRBV28 to TRBJ1-5; D gene ambiguous. Trimming took 3 bases from V and 0 from J, leaving 12 bases between them. Germline CDR1 is MDHEN and CDR2 is SYDVKM. This CDR3 has 16 residues.

This chain connects TRBV12-3 or TRBV12-4 to TRBJ2-1, with D perhaps matching TRBD2 (6 bases). V shed 3 bases and J shed 10 bases, with 10 bases lying between them. The CDR3 loop spans 12 amino acids. DNA for the CDR3: TGTGCCAGCAGTTTCTCCCTAGCGGAGCAGTTCTTC. Its protein product is CASSFSLAEQFF.

V is TRBV18 and J is TRBJ1-4, with 8 bases aligning to TRBD1. Unmatched junction bases numbered 3, after V lost 5 bases and J lost 1 base. The CDR3 loop spans 15 amino acids. Germline V gene data show CDR1 as KGHSH and CDR2 as LQKENI. CDR3 nucleotide sequence: TGTGCCAGCTCAAGGACAGGGCAAACTAATGAAAAACTGTTTTTT. This codes for CASSRTGQTNEKLFF.

The chain employs TRBV28 and TRBJ2-1; the match to TRBD2 covers 11 bases. Per germline, CDR1 MDHEN and CDR2 SYDVKM. This CDR3 has 15 residues. Trimming cost V 2 bases and J 7 bases; bases outside gene matches: 4. The chain's CDR3 is CASSLSSGRGNEQFF. The CDR3 bases are TGTGCCAGCAGTTTAAGTAGCGGGAGGGGTAATGAGCAGTTCTTC.

This chain's CDR3 is CASSEEGDYGYTF. In nucleotides, the CDR3 is TGTGCCAGCAGTGAAGAAGGGGATTATGGCTACACCTTC. The rearrangement links TRBV6-1 to TRBJ1-2; D is possibly TRBD1 (5 bases). Trimming removed 1 base at V and 5 bases at J, with 8 bases between. Germline-derived CDR1 and CDR2 are MNHNS and SASEGT. The CDR3 has 13 amino acids.

The chain recombines TRBV9 with TRBJ2-1; D is uncertain. The V end lost 0 bases, the J end lost 10 bases, and 11 bases lay between the germline ends. The CDR3 runs 13 residues. Germline V gene lookup returns CDR1 SGDLS and CDR2 YYNGEE. The CDR3 bases are TGTGCCAGCAGCGTAGGACAAGTTTACGAGCAGTTCTTC. Its translation: CASSVGQVYEQFF.